The 21 T cell receptor beta chains listed next were all sequenced from one sample in a study of shared clonotypes between healthy human individuals. Libraries were prepared by immunoSEQ multiplex PCR; TCRdb keeps only in-frame clonotypes and omits some of them. The sample has a few million clones, more than 80% seen once. Material for sequencing was naive CD4+ T cells from PBMCs. Subset here: CD45RA+ positively selected. The receptor set was obtained from a man aged 18 to 35 in good health. Some clones in this sample may be carry-over from other donors' samples.

The chain combines TRBV30 with TRBJ2-5; 7 nucleotides align to TRBD1. The V and J ends lost 3 bases and 9 bases, in that order; junction bases with no gene match: 13. The CDR3 spans 14 residues. CDR1 and CDR2 from the germline V gene are GTSNPN and SVGIG (reference sequence). The CDR3 loop reads CAWRATGTPGAQYF. The CDR3 DNA follows: TGTGCCTGGAGGGCGACAGGGACCCCCGGGGCCCAGTACTTC.

V and J are TRBV25-1 and TRBJ1-4, with TRBD1 matching 7 bases. The CDR3 extends over 15 amino acids. Germline V gene lookup returns CDR1 MGHDK and CDR2 SYGVNS. V shed 4 bases and J 1 base; nucleotides not matched to a gene: 3. The CDR3 reads CASSVRQGTNEKLFF. As DNA, the CDR3 is TGTGCCAGCAGTGTTCGACAGGGAACTAATGAAAAACTGTTTTTT.

This chain joins TRBV6-6 and TRBJ2-5, with TRBD1 identical over 8 bases. CDR3 length equals 14 residues. V trimming: 6 bases; J trimming: 2 bases; junction bases outside the gene matches: 5. Per the germline V gene, CDR1 is MNHNY and CDR2 is SVGAGI (reference sequence). The CDR3 nucleotides read TGTGCCAGCAGACCCGGGACAGGACAAGAGACCCAGTACTTC. Translation gives CASRPGTGQETQYF.

The chain has TRBV2 and TRBJ2-1, with D perhaps given as TRBD1 or TRBD2 (7 bases each). The germline V gene has CDR1 SNHLY and CDR2 FYNNEI. V lost 4 bases, J lost 7 bases, and 17 bases lay in between. CDR3 size: 15 residues. The CDR3 sequence: CASSGEAGTVNEQFF. Written as DNA, the CDR3 is TGTGCCAGCAGTGGCGAAGCGGGGACAGTGAATGAGCAGTTCTTC. Based on the CDR3 plus reference TRBV2 and TRBJ2-1, the full variable domain is EPEVTQTPSHQVTQMGQEVILRCVPISNHLYFYWYRQILGQKVEFLVSFYNNEISEKSEIFDDQFSVERPDGSNFTLKIRSTKLEDSAMYFCASSGEAGTVNEQFFGPGTRLTVL.

This chain joins TRBV5-1 and TRBJ1-4, with 7 bases aligning to TRBD1. Germline V gene data show CDR1 as SGHRS and CDR2 as YFSETQ. J lost 6 bases, V lost 2 bases, and 4 bases had no gene match. CDR3 size: 14 residues. CDR3 in amino acids: CASSLGTAHEKLFF. CDR3 DNA: TGCGCCAGCAGCTTAGGGACAGCTCATGAAAAACTGTTTTTT. Full variable domain (missing parts from reference TRBV5-1 and TRBJ1-4): KAGVTQTPRYLIKTRGQQVTLSCSPISGHRSVSWYQQTPGQGLQFLFEYFSETQRNKGNFPGRFSGRQFSNSRSEMNVSTLELGDSALYLCASSLGTAHEKLFFGSGTQLSVL.

The chain links TRBV28 to TRBJ2-5; TRBD1 aligns across 8 bases. Germline loops: CDR1 MDHEN, CDR2 SYDVKM. This CDR3 has 13 residues. The V gene end was trimmed by 5 bases and the J gene end by 9 bases; junction bases not matched to a gene: 8. CDR3 in DNA: TGTGCCAGCAGTGGCCAGACAGGGGAGGCCCAGTACTTC. This translates into CASSGQTGEAQYF.

This chain connects TRBV25-1 to TRBJ2-7; no clear D gene. Deletions cut 3 bases from V and 3 bases from J, with 6 bases between. CDR1 MGHDK and CDR2 SYGVNS come from the germline V gene. The CDR3 is 12 amino acids. Written as DNA, the CDR3 is TGTGCCAGCAGTGATCTTGTCTACGAGCAGTACTTC. Residues: CASSDLVYEQYF.

V and J are TRBV28 and TRBJ2-7; 8 bases are shared with TRBD1. The CDR3 is made up of 15 amino acids. Germline lookup yields CDR1 MDHEN and CDR2 SYDVKM. V shed 2 bases and J 7 bases; nucleotides not matched to a gene: 10. The CDR3 is CASSLPGTGSGEQYF. CDR3 sequence (DNA): TGTGCCAGCAGTTTACCCGGGACAGGTTCAGGAGAGCAGTACTTC.

The rearrangement joins TRBV9 to TRBJ1-2, with 12 bases fitting TRBD1. Germline lookup yields CDR1 SGDLS and CDR2 YYNGEE. The CDR3 extends over 16 amino acids. The J segment lost 4 bases and the V segment lost 4 bases, leaving 8 bases of the junction unmatched. The CDR3 region is CASSSLSGQGAYGYTF. DNA for the CDR3: TGTGCCAGCAGCTCCTTGTCGGGACAGGGGGCCTATGGCTACACCTTC.

As regards this clone: Compared with germline, one end of the junction differs, possibly owing to a read error. V is TRBV5-4 and J is TRBJ2-5, with TRBD2 matching over 13 bases. This CDR3 has 15 amino acids. Looked up from germline, CDR1 is SGHNT and CDR2 is YYREEE (reference sequence). This CDR3 reads CASSFETSGRSRGHF. The CDR3 bases are TGTGCCAGCAGCTTTGAGACTAGCGGGAGGTCCAGGGGCCACTTC.

V and J are TRBV28 and TRBJ1-2; a possible D gene is TRBD1 (5 bases). CDR3 length equals 15 residues. V lost 8 bases to trimming and J lost 6 bases, with 22 bases between them. Per the germline V gene, CDR1 is MDHEN and CDR2 is SYDVKM. For the CDR3, the DNA is TGTGCCAGCCGGGCGACGGGGCAGGGTCGTGATGGCTACACCTTC. As protein: CASRATGQGRDGYTF.

CDR3 DNA: TGTGCCAGCTCCATAAGGGAGCGCACTGAAGCTTTCTTT. Translating gives CASSIRERTEAFF. V and J are TRBV2 and TRBJ1-1; no reliable D call. The germline V gene encodes CDR1 SNHLY and CDR2 FYNNEI. Trimming pared 8 bases from V and 4 bases from J, leaving 14 bases between. This CDR3 is built from 13 residues.

The chain couples TRBV30 to TRBJ2-7, with D possibly TRBD2 on 6 matching bases. Trimming stripped 7 bases from V and 5 bases from J, with 15 bases between. CDR3 length: 12 amino acids. From germline, CDR1 is GTSNPN and CDR2 SVGIG (reference sequence). CDR3 amino acids: CASGDWGDEQYF. The DNA of the CDR3 is TGTGCCTCCGGTGACTGGGGGGACGAGCAGTACTTC.

The chain recombines TRBV7-2 with TRBJ2-7; D ambiguous. V dropped 5 bases and J dropped 8 bases, with 22 bases sitting between them. Germline CDR1 and CDR2: SGHTA and FQGNSA. This CDR3 has 15 amino acids. CDR3 sequence: CASSPEPDPIAKQYF. The CDR3 DNA reads as TGTGCCAGCAGCCCGGAACCCGATCCTATCGCGAAGCAGTACTTC.

The chain employs TRBV5-1 and TRBJ2-7; TRBD2 matches 7 bases. This CDR3 is 14 amino acids long. V trimming: 6 bases; J trimming: 5 bases; junction bases outside the gene matches: 11. From germline, CDR1 is SGHRS and CDR2 YFSETQ. The CDR3 loop is CASKAAREFDEQYF. In nucleotides, the CDR3 is TGCGCCAGCAAGGCTGCGCGGGAGTTCGACGAGCAGTACTTC.

As regards this clone: Other DNA sequences in this specimen translate into the identical CDR3. This sequence joins TRBV5-1 and TRBJ2-2; 7 bases are shared with TRBD1. Looked up from germline, CDR1 is SGHRS and CDR2 is YFSETQ. With 5 bases clipped from V and 0 bases from J, the junction kept 7 bases outside the gene matches. This CDR3 is 16 amino acids long. The CDR3 region has the DNA TGCGCCAGCAGTTGGACCGGGACAGCGAACACCGGGGAGCTGTTTTTT. It encodes CASSWTGTANTGELFF.

The rearrangement uses TRBV7-6 and TRBJ2-7, with 8 bases aligning to TRBD1. V was clipped by 3 bases and J by 7 bases; unmatched bases: 2. CDR3 length: 12 residues. Per germline, CDR1 SGHVS and CDR2 FNYEAQ. The CDR3, as DNA: TGTGCCAGCAGCTTCTACAGGGGGGAGCAGTACTTC. Its translation is CASSFYRGEQYF.

As to this clone: The limits of the CDR3 on the DNA are not certain, so only TCRdb's listed CDR3 is given. V is TRBV6-5 and J is TRBJ2-7; the table's D call TRBD2 went unverified against the DNA. The germline CDR1 and CDR2 sequences are MNHEY and SVGAGI. Counting both end residues, the CDR3 totals 11 amino acids. CDR3 sequence: CASILGGETYF.

J is TRBJ2-7 and V is TRBV9; D is perhaps TRBD1 (5 bases). The CDR3 contains 15 residues. The germline CDR1 and CDR2 sequences are SGDLS and YYNGEE. V was cut by 0 bases and J by 1 base, with 11 bases left in between. The chain's CDR3 is CASSVEGVPSYEQYF. For the CDR3, the DNA is TGTGCCAGCAGCGTAGAAGGGGTACCGTCCTACGAGCAGTACTTC. Based on the CDR3 plus reference TRBV9 and TRBJ2-7, the full variable domain is DSGVTQTPKHLITATGQRVTLRCSPRSGDLSVYWYQQSLDQGLQFLIQYYNGEERAKGNILERFSAQQFPDLHSELNLSSLELGDSALYFCASSVEGVPSYEQYFGPGTRLTVT.

This sequence joins TRBV30 and TRBJ2-1; D unclear. Germline lookup yields CDR1 GTSNPN and CDR2 SVGIG (reference sequence). CDR3 length equals 14 residues. V dropped 2 bases and J dropped 0 bases, with 8 bases sitting between them. CDR3 nucleotide sequence: TGTGCCTGGAGTCAATTTAGCTCCTACAATGAGCAGTTCTTC. This codes for CAWSQFSSYNEQFF.

This chain joins TRBV6-1 and TRBJ2-3, with 7 positions matching TRBD1. V dropped 9 bases and J dropped 3; count of bases not matched to a gene: 6. This CDR3 spans 13 amino acids. Germline V gives CDR1 MNHNS, CDR2 SASEGT. The CDR3 nucleotides read TGTGCCAGTCTACGCAGGGGGACAGATACGCAGTATTTT. Its protein is CASLRRGTDTQYF.